The 21 T cell receptor beta chains below all came from one sample that was sequenced in a study of blood T cell repertoires in COVID-19. The protocol was immunoSEQ multiplex PCR, while the TCRdb copy is restricted to in-frame clones and leaves out a portion. There are roughly 380,000 clones in the sample; over 75% occur only once, and just under 3% lies in the top ten. Input material: PBMCs or T cells enriched from blood (not recorded which). These receptors were obtained from a woman aged 25 to 45 who had recovered from COVID-19.

This chain uses TRBV4-2 with TRBJ1-4; 10 bases line up with TRBD1. The V segment lost 0 bases and the J segment 7 bases; nucleotides outside the gene matches: 2. The CDR3 sequence is 15 residues long. Germline V lookup: CDR1 LGHNA, CDR2 YNFKEQ. CDR3 loop: CASSQDGTGVEKLFF. The CDR3 coding sequence is TGTGCCAGCAGCCAAGATGGGACAGGGGTTGAAAAACTGTTTTTT.

The V gene is TRBV4-1, the J gene TRBJ1-3, with no clear D. Germline assignment: CDR1 MGHRA and CDR2 YSYEKL. Trimming stripped 1 base from V and 0 bases from J, with 10 bases between. The CDR3 runs to 16 residues. The CDR3 region has the DNA TGCGCCAGCAGCCAAGTTCCCGGTCCCTCTGGAAACACCATATATTTT. This sequence encodes CASSQVPGPSGNTIYF.

The chain employs TRBV6-1 and TRBJ1-2; D may be TRBD1 (6 bases). V was trimmed by 1 base and J by 4 bases, leaving 19 bases between them. This CDR3 spans 17 amino acids. The germline V gene encodes CDR1 MNHNS and CDR2 SASEGT. The CDR3 nucleotides read TGTGCCAGCAGTGAAGTATTCTCCGGGGGGCGCGCCTATGGCTACACCTTC. It codes for CASSEVFSGGRAYGYTF.

The V and J genes are TRBV7-3 and TRBJ2-7, with a tentative D call TRBD1 (6 bases). Per germline, CDR1 SGHTA and CDR2 FQGTGA. The V gene lost 1 base and the J gene lost 0 bases, with 10 bases spanning the gap. The CDR3 contains 15 residues. CDR3 nucleotides: TGTGCCAGCAGCTTAAGGTCAGGGGTCTCCTACGAGCAGTACTTC. The encoded protein is CASSLRSGVSYEQYF.

The rearrangement uses TRBV5-1 and TRBJ1-1; D might be TRBD1 (6 bases). The V end lost 2 bases, the J end lost 4 bases, and 9 bases lay between the germline ends. Germline V gene lookup returns CDR1 SGHRS and CDR2 YFSETQ. There are 13 residues in the CDR3. The CDR3 is CASSFDRSTEAFF. DNA for the CDR3: TGCGCCAGCAGCTTTGACAGGTCCACTGAAGCTTTCTTT. Full variable domain (rest looked up from reference TRBV5-1 and TRBJ1-1): KAGVTQTPRYLIKTRGQQVTLSCSPISGHRSVSWYQQTPGQGLQFLFEYFSETQRNKGNFPGRFSGRQFSNSRSEMNVSTLELGDSALYLCASSFDRSTEAFFGQGTRLTVV.

The rearrangement joins TRBV29-1 to TRBJ1-5; 8 bases are shared with TRBD1. The ends lost 7 bases at V and 0 bases at J; junction bases unmatched: 2. Germline loops: CDR1 SQVTM, CDR2 ANQGSEA. The CDR3 contains 13 residues. The CDR3 sequence is CSATGGSNQPQHF. Written as DNA, the CDR3 is TGCAGCGCCACAGGGGGTAGCAATCAGCCCCAGCATTTT.

The V call is TRBV4-1, the J call TRBJ1-2; D perhaps matches TRBD1 (5 bases). Germline CDR1 MGHRA, CDR2 YSYEKL. Trimming left V 6 bases short and J 5 bases short, with 16 bases between. The CDR3 is 14 residues long. CDR3 sequence reads: CASRNPGGGYGYTF. The CDR3 nucleotides read TGCGCCAGCAGAAACCCTGGGGGGGGATATGGCTACACCTTC.

The chain employs TRBV5-1 and TRBJ2-7, with D possibly matching TRBD1 (5 bases). Germline V gene sequence: CDR1 SGHRS, CDR2 YFSETQ. V lost 0 bases to trimming and J lost 4 bases, with 8 bases between them. This CDR3 has 13 residues. The CDR3 nucleotides read TGCGCCAGCAGCTTGGTTGCAGGGTACGAGCAGTACTTC. Translated, it gives CASSLVAGYEQYF.

This clone was observed a single time. The chain links TRBV7-6 to TRBJ2-1; the match to TRBD2 covers 8 bases. Germline trimming cut 5 bases from V and 2 bases from J; bases unmatched to any gene: 8. Germline assignment: CDR1 SGHVS and CDR2 FNYEAQ. This CDR3 comprises 16 residues. CDR3 sequence: CASSGLAGGTYNEQFF. The DNA for the CDR3 is TGTGCCAGCAGCGGACTCGCGGGAGGTACCTACAATGAGCAGTTCTTC.

The V call is TRBV5-5, the J call TRBJ2-5, with D possibly being TRBD2 (5 bases). Deletions cut 4 bases from V and 2 bases from J, with 12 bases between. The CDR3 loop spans 14 amino acids. Germline loops: CDR1 SGHKS, CDR2 YYEKEE (reference sequence). The CDR3 DNA reads as TGTGCCAGCAGCGCTTACCGGGATCAAGAGACCCAGTACTTC. Translation gives CASSAYRDQETQYF.

Only a few counts were recorded for this clone. The rearrangement links TRBV10-2 to TRBJ1-5; TRBD1 might be the D (5 bases). This CDR3 spans 14 amino acids. CDR1 and CDR2 from the germline V gene are WSHSY and SAAADI. V was trimmed by 3 bases and J by 4 bases, leaving 10 bases between them. The CDR3 DNA reads as TGCGCCAGCAGTGACAGGGCGAGGAATCAGCCCCAGCATTTT. Its protein is CASSDRARNQPQHF.

V usage is TRBV7-9 and J usage is TRBJ1-4; D possibly corresponds to TRBD1 (5 bases). Germline V CDR1 and CDR2: SEHNR, FQNEAQ (reference sequence). V was cut by 5 bases and J by 8 bases, with 18 bases left in between. This CDR3 region has 15 residues. The CDR3 loop reads CASSLQEQIGEKLFF. The CDR3, as DNA: TGTGCCAGCAGCCTACAGGAGCAAATAGGGGAAAAACTGTTTTTT.

The chain couples TRBV18 to TRBJ2-7; 14 nucleotides align to TRBD2. The junction had 4 bases not matched to a gene; V was cut back by 2 bases and J by 4 bases. Germline loops: CDR1 KGHSH, CDR2 LQKENI. This CDR3 is built from 16 residues. CDR3 amino acids: CASSPSGTSGSYEQYF. The CDR3 DNA sequence: TGTGCCAGCTCACCATCCGGGACTAGCGGGAGTTACGAGCAGTACTTC.

This clone was found once. This chain uses TRBV5-1 with TRBJ2-3; D is possibly TRBD1 (6 bases). The CDR3 contains 18 residues. Trimming removed 0 bases from V and 2 bases from J, with 19 bases in between. Germline CDR1 is SGHRS and CDR2 is YFSETQ. CDR3 nucleotides: TGCGCCAGCAGCTTGGAGCGGCCGGACAGAGAGCTCACAGATACGCAGTATTTT. This translates into CASSLERPDRELTDTQYF.

The chain couples TRBV28 to TRBJ1-4; D gene unclear. CDR3 size: 16 residues. Between the trimmed V and J ends, which lost 1 base and 4 bases, there was a span of 13 bases. Germline CDR1 and CDR2: MDHEN and SYDVKM. CDR3 in DNA: TGTGCCAGCAGTTTATTGGAGGTTACGCTTAATGAAAAACTGTTTTTT. As protein: CASSLLEVTLNEKLFF.

This clone has just one count. This sequence joins TRBV3-1 (or the pseudogene TRBV3-2) and TRBJ1-6; TRBD1 aligns across 11 bases. CDR3 length: 16 amino acids. CDR1 and CDR2 (germline): LGHDT, YNNKEL (reference sequence). V gave up 5 bases and J gave up 10 bases; unmatched junction bases: 10. As DNA, the CDR3 is TGTGCCAGCAGCTACGGGACAGGGGGAGGAGGGTCACCCCTCCACTTT. Its translation: CASSYGTGGGGSPLHF.

The V call is TRBV5-6, the J call TRBJ1-2; D remains ambiguous. Germline lookup yields CDR1 SGHDT and CDR2 YYEEEE. The CDR3 has 14 amino acids. The V and J ends lost 4 bases and 4 bases respectively, with 14 bases between them. The CDR3 loop reads CASSPLSSIYGYTF. Written as DNA, the CDR3 is TGTGCCAGCAGCCCTCTTAGTTCGATCTATGGCTACACCTTC. Together with reference TRBV5-6 and TRBJ1-2, the CDR3 gives the full variable domain: DAGVTQSPTHLIKTRGQQVTLRCSPKSGHDTVSWYQQALGQGPQFIFQYYEEEERQRGNFPDRFSGHQFPNYSSELNVNALLLGDSALYLCASSPLSSIYGYTFGSGTRLTVV.

The V call is TRBV3-1 (or the pseudogene TRBV3-2), the J call TRBJ1-6; D might be TRBD1 (6 bases). CDR1 and CDR2 (germline): LGHDT, YNNKEL (reference sequence). The length of the CDR3 is 18 residues. V was shortened by 1 base and J by 9 bases, with 22 bases between the two germline ends. The CDR3 is CASSQVFVEQGLTSPLHF. As DNA, the CDR3 is TGTGCCAGCAGCCAAGTATTCGTAGAACAGGGTCTAACTTCACCCCTCCACTTT.

This clone was seen a few times. V is TRBV15 and J is TRBJ2-3, with 11 bases matching TRBD2. The CDR3 runs to 16 residues. Trimming took 0 bases from V and 11 from J; bases not matched to a gene: 10. The germline V gene encodes CDR1 LNHNV and CDR2 YYDKDF (reference sequence). CDR3 region: CATSRDLGSGRVGQYF. The CDR3 region has the DNA TGTGCCACCAGCAGAGATCTTGGTAGCGGGAGGGTGGGGCAGTATTTT.

V is TRBV15 and J is TRBJ1-6; D unclear. This CDR3 region has 12 residues. V was pared by 5 bases and J by 8 bases, with 7 bases between. Germline-derived CDR1 and CDR2 are LNHNV and YYDKDF (reference sequence). The DNA for the CDR3 is TGTGCCACCAGCGGCTCTTATTCACCCCTCCACTTT. Its protein is CATSGSYSPLHF. Complete variable domain (other parts from reference TRBV15 and TRBJ1-6): DAMVIQNPRYQVTQFGKPVTLSCSQTLNHNVMYWYQQKSSQAPKLLFHYYDKDFNNEADTPDNFQSRRPNTSFCFLDIRSPGLGDTAMYLCATSGSYSPLHFGNGTRLTVT.

The V call is TRBV5-1, the J call TRBJ1-5, with D possibly matching TRBD1 (6 bases). Trimming cost V 0 bases and J 2 bases, with 9 bases left between them. Germline assignment: CDR1 SGHRS and CDR2 YFSETQ. The length of the CDR3 is 15 residues. The CDR3 is CASSLGTVGNQPQHF. The CDR3 bases are TGCGCCAGCAGCTTGGGGACAGTAGGCAATCAGCCCCAGCATTTT.